This note documents a single T cell receptor beta chain sequence. This sample is drawn from a study of CD8 T cells in Susac syndrome. Germline-derived CDR1 and CDR2 are MDHEN and SYDVKM. The CDR3 spans 16 residues. The J segment lost 6 bases and the V segment lost 5 bases, leaving 11 bases of the junction unmatched. Reverse transcription of about 0.5 to 1 ug RNA was carried out with random hexamers. MiXCR, applied by TCRdb to the immunoSEQ multiplex PCR reads, yields one record per CDR3 protein. The profile shows roughly 200,000 distinct CDR3 sequences, under 95% of them singletons. Specimen: CD4+ T cells from PBMCs. This TCR was sampled from a human donor in good health. The chain combines TRBV28 with TRBJ1-5; 9 bases fit TRBD1. For the CDR3, the DNA is TGTGCCAGCAGTCCCACGGGACAGGGAATGAGTCAGCCCCAGCATTTT. It is translated as CASSPTGQGMSQPQHF.